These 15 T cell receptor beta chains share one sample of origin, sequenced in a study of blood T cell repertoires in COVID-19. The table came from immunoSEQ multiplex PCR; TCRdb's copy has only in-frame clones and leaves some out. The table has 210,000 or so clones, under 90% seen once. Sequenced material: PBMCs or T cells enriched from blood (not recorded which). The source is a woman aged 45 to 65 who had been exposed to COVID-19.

In nucleotides, the CDR3 is TGTGCCAGCAGAGCCGGGACTAGCTACGAGCAGTACTTC. It is translated as CASRAGTSYEQYF. This chain joins TRBV2 and TRBJ2-7, with 8 bases aligning to TRBD2. After removal of 6 bases from V and 3 bases from J, the junction contained 4 bases not matched to a gene. Germline V gene sequence: CDR1 SNHLY, CDR2 FYNNEI. The CDR3 is 13 residues long.

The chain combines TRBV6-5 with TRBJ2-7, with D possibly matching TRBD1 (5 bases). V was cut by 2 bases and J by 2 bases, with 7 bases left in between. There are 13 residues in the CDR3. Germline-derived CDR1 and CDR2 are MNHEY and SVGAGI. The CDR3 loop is CASSYSRAYEQYF. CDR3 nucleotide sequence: TGTGCCAGCAGTTACAGCAGGGCCTACGAGCAGTACTTC.

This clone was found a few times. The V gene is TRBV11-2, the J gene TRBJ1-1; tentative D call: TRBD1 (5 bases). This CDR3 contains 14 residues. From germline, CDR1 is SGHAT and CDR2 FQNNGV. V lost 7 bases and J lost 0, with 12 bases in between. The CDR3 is CASTQGRMNTEAFF. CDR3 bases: TGTGCCAGCACCCAGGGTAGGATGAACACTGAAGCTTTCTTT.

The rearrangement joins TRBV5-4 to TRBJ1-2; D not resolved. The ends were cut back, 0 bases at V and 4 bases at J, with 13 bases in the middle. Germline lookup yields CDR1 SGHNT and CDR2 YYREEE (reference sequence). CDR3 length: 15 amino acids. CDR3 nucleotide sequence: TGTGCCAGCAGCTTGGATCACGGGAAGTTCTATGGCTACACCTTC. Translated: CASSLDHGKFYGYTF.

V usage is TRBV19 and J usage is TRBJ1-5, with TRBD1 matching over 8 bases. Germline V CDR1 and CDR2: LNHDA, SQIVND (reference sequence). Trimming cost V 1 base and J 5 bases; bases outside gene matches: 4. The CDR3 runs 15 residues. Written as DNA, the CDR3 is TGTGCCAGTAGTATAGGGCAGGGGGCTTATCAGCCCCAGCATTTT. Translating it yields CASSIGQGAYQPQHF. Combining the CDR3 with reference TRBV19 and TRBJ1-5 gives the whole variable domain DGGITQSPKYLFRKEGQNVTLSCEQNLNHDAMYWYRQDPGQGLRLIYYSQIVNDFQKGDIAEGYSVSREKKESFPLTVTSAQKNPTAFYLCASSIGQGAYQPQHFGDGTRLSIL.

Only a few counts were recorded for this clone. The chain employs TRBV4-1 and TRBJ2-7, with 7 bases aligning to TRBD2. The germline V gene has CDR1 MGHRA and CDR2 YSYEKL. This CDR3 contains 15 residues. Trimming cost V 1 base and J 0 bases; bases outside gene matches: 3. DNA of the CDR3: TGCGCCAGCAGCCAAGGCGGGGGTTCCTCCTACGAGCAGTACTTC. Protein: CASSQGGGSSYEQYF.

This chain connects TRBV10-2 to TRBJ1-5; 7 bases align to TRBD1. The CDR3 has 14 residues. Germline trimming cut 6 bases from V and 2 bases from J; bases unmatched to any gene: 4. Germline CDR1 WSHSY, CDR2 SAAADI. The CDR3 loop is CASSVDRGNQPQHF. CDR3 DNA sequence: TGCGCCAGCAGCGTCGACAGGGGCAATCAGCCCCAGCATTTT.

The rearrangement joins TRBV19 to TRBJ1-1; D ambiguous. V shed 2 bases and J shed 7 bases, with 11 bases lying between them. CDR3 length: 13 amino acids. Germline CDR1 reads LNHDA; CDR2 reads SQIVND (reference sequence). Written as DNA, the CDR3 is TGTGCCAGTAGTATATTTTTGAGTGATGAAGCTTTCTTT. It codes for CASSIFLSDEAFF.

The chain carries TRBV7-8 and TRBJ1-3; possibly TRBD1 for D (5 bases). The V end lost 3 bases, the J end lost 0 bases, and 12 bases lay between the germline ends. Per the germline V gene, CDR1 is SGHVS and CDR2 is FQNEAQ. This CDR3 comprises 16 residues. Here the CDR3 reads CASSFGQGHSGNTIYF. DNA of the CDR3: TGTGCCAGCAGCTTTGGTCAGGGCCACTCTGGAAACACCATATATTTT.

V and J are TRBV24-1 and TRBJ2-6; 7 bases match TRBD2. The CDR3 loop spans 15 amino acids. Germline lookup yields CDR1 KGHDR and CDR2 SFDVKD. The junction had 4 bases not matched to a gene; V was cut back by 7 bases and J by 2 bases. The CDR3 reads CATSGEGTGANVLTF. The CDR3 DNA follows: TGTGCCACCAGCGGGGAGGGGACTGGGGCCAACGTCCTGACTTTC.

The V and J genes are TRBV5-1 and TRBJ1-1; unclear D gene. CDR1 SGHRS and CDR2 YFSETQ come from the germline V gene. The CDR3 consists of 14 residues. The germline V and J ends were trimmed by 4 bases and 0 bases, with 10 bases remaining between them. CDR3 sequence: CASSGTALNTEAFF. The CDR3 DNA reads TGCGCCAGCAGCGGAACAGCCCTGAACACTGAAGCTTTCTTT.

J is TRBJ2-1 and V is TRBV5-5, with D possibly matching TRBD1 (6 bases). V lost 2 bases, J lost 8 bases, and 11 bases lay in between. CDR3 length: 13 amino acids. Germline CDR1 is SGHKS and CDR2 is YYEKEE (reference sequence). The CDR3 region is CASSFPGQDEQFF. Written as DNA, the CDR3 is TGTGCCAGCAGCTTCCCGGGACAAGATGAGCAGTTCTTC.

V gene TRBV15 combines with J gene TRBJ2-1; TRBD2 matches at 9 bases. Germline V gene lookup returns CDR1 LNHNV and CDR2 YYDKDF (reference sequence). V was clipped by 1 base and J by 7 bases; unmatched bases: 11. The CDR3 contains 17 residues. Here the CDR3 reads CATSRAKLAGAFNEQFF. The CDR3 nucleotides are TGTGCCACCAGCAGAGCAAAACTAGCGGGTGCTTTTAATGAGCAGTTCTTC.

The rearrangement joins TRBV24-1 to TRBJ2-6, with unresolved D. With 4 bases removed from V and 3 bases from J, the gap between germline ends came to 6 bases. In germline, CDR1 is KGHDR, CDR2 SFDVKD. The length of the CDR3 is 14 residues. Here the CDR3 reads CATSESSGANVLTF. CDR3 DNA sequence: TGTGCCACCAGTGAGTCTAGTGGGGCCAACGTCCTGACTTTC.

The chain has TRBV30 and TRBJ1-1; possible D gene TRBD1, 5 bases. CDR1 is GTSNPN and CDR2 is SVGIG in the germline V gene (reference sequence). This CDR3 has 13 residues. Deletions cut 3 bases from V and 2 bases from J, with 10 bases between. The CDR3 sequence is CAWRGGGNTEAFF. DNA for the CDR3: TGTGCCTGGAGGGGGGGAGGAAACACTGAAGCTTTCTTT.